Listed here is a single TCR beta chain. Source study methods: Amplifying reference gene primers gave estimates of nucleated cell counts. Repertoires were generated with immunoSEQ multiplex PCR, while TCRdb's copy carries only in-frame clones and drops some. The V and J calls and the clone size are those of that table, but D and trimming were determined from the DNA. Of approximately 350,000 clones in the sample, roughly 84% were seen once. The CDR3 covers 12 residues. V gave up 3 bases and J gave up 6 bases, with 8 bases separating them. Grouping used clinical history reported by participants in a survey and questionnaire. The source of the sample is a study of blood T cell repertoires in COVID-19. Study-level background: Specimens from acute and convalescent COVID-19 originated in the United States, Italy and Spain. PBMCs, B-cell-depleted T cells, or T cells provided the cDNA or gDNA that made up the material.

The sequenced sample consisted of PBMCs or T cells enriched from blood (not recorded which). The source is a woman younger than 45 who had recovered from COVID-19. The chain is built from TRBV12-3 or TRBV12-4 and TRBJ1-2; D call uncertain. The CDR3 region has the DNA TGTGCCAGCAGTTTGTCTAGGAATGGCTACACCTTC. The encoded protein is CASSLSRNGYTF.